These 5 T cell receptor beta chains originate from one sample sequenced in a study. From the 5' RACE reads, TCRdb called clonotypes with MiXCR, one entry per CDR3 protein. The table lists 45,000 to 55,000 distinct CDR3 sequences, approximately 25% of them singletons. What was sequenced was tumor-infiltrating naive CD4+ T cells sorted from the breast tumor. Sample subset: naive CD4+ T cells, CD4+CD45RA+CD25-. The receptor source for this set is a female donor with breast cancer.

The genes are TRBV5-1 and TRBJ1-1; D remains ambiguous. V dropped 5 bases and J dropped 3 bases, with 14 bases sitting between them. CDR3 length: 14 amino acids. The germline CDR1 and CDR2 sequences are SGHRS and YFSETQ. CDR3 in DNA: TGCGCCAGCAGACAGACGGGGAGCTACACTGAAGCTTTCTTT. It specifies CASRQTGSYTEAFF.

The chain carries TRBV20-1 and TRBJ2-3, with D possibly TRBD2 on 6 matching bases. V was cut by 1 base and J by 0 bases, with 11 bases left in between. The CDR3 is made up of 15 amino acids. Germline CDR1 reads DFQATT; CDR2 reads SNEGSKA (reference sequence). The CDR3 reads CSARGGGTSTDTQYF. The CDR3 nucleotides read TGCAGTGCTAGAGGGGGTGGGACTAGCACAGATACGCAGTATTTT.

In its sample, this clonotype was seen a few times. The rearrangement links TRBV5-1 to TRBJ1-3; no firm D call. Trimming removed 3 bases at V and 0 bases at J, with 4 bases between. CDR1 and CDR2 (germline): SGHRS, YFSETQ. The length of the CDR3 is 13 residues. As DNA, the CDR3 is TGCGCCAGCAGCTCGAGCTCTGGAAACACCATATATTTT. This codes for CASSSSSGNTIYF.

This chain connects TRBV29-1 to TRBJ1-5, with a tentative D call TRBD1 (5 bases). V dropped 1 base and J dropped 6 bases, with 13 bases sitting between them. The CDR3 is made up of 14 amino acids. Germline V gene sequence: CDR1 SQVTM, CDR2 ANQGSEA. Here the CDR3 DNA reads TGCAGCGTTGAAGTTGGGGCCCCTGGTCAGCCCCAGCATTTT. Protein product: CSVEVGAPGQPQHF. The full variable domain, completed using reference TRBV29-1 and TRBJ1-5, is SAVISQKPSRDICQRGTSLTIQCQVDSQVTMMFWYRQQPGQSLTLIATANQGSEATYESGFVIDKFPISRPNLTFSTLTVSNMSPEDSSIYLCSVEVGAPGQPQHFGDGTRLSIL.

The rearrangement joins TRBV28 to TRBJ1-1, with D maybe TRBD1 (5 bases). Trimming took 6 bases from V and 2 from J, leaving 19 bases between them. Germline V gene data show CDR1 as MDHEN and CDR2 as SYDVKM. The CDR3 consists of 16 residues. CDR3 amino acids: CASSPWGVGSNTEAFF. As DNA, the CDR3 is TGTGCCAGCAGCCCCTGGGGGGTAGGAAGCAACACTGAAGCTTTCTTT.